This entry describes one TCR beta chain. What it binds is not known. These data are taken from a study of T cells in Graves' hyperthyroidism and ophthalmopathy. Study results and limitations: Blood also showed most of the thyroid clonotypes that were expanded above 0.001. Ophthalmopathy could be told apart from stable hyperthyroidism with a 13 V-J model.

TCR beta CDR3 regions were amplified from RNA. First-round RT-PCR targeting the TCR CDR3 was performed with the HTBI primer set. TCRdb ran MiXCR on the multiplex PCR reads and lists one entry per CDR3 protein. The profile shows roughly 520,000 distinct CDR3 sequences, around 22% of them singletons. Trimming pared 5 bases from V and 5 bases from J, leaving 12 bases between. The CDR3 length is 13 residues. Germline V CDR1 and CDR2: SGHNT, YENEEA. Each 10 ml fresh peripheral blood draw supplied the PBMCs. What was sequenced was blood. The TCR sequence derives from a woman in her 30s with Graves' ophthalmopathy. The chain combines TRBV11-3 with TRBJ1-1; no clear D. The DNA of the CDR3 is TGTGCCAGCAGCGTAAGCGGGGTAACTGAAGCTTTCTTT. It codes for CASSVSGVTEAFF. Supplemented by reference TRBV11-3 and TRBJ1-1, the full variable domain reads EAGVVQSPRYKIIEKKQPVAFWCNPISGHNTLYWYLQNLGQGPELLIRYENEEAVDDSQLPKDRFSAERLKGVDSTLKIQPAELGDSAVYLCASSVSGVTEAFFGQGTRLTVV.